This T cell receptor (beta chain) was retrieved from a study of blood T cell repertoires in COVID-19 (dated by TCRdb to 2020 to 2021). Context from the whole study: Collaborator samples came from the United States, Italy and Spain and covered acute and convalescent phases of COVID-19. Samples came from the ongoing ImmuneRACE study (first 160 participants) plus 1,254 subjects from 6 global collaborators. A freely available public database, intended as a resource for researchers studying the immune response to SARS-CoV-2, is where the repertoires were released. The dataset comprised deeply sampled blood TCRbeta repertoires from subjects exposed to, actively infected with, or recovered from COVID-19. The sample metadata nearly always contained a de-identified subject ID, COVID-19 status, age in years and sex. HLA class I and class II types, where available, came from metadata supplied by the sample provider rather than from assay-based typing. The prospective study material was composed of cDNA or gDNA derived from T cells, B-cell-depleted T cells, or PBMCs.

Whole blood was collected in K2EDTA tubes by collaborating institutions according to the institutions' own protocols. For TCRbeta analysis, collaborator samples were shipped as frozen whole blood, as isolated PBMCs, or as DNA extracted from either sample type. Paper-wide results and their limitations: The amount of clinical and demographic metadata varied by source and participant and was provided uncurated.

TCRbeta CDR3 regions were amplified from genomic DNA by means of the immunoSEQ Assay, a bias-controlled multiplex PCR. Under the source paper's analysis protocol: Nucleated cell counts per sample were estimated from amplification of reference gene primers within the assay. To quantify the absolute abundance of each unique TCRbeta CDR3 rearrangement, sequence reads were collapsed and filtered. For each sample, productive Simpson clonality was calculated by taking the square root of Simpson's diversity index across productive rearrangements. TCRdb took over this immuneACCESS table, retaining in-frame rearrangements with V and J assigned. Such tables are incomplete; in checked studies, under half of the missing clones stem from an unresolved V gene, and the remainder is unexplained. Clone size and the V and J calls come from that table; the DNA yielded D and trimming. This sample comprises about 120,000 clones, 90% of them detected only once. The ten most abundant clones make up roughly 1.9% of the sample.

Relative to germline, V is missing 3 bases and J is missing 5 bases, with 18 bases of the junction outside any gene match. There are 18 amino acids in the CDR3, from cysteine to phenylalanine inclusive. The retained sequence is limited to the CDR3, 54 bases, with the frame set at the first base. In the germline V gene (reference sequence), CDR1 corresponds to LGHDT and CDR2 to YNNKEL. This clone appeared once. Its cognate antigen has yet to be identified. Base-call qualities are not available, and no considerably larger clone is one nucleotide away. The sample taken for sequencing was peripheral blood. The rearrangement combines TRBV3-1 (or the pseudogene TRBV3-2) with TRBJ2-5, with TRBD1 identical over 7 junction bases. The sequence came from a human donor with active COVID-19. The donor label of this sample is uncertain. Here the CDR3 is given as CASSHTGTVGIWEETQYF. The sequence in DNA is TGTGCCAGCAGCCACACCGGGACAGTTGGTATCTGGGAGGAGACCCAGTACTTC.